This TCR beta chain was documented in a study of T cell responses to AZD1222 COVID-19 vaccine. Study outcomes and limitations: With dominance at 160-218 and 743-854, vaccine-associated CD4 TCRs spanned spike.

Germline V CDR1 and CDR2: SGHVS, FQNEAQ. Trimming took 1 base from V and 10 from J, leaving 17 bases between them. CDR3 length: 16 amino acids. Data came from immunoSEQ multiplex PCR; TCRdb stores just in-frame clones and leaves some out. Of over 150,000 clones detected, 85% to 95% appear once; the ten largest clones hold approximately 0.98%. For this clone: Its antigen remains unidentified.

The sample here was peripheral blood, taken 28 days after the second dose of the MenACWY control vaccine. The sequence came from an adult who received the MenACWY meningococcal vaccine as a control. The chain combines TRBV7-8 with TRBJ1-6; maybe TRBD1 (6 bases). The CDR3 coding sequence is TGTGCCAGCAGCTTAGGACCGACAGGCTCGGGGTCACCCCTCCACTTT. It yields the protein CASSLGPTGSGSPLHF.